Only a few counts were recorded for the clone carrying this T cell receptor beta chain. Its antigen is still unknown. Sequencing was performed with immunoSEQ multiplex PCR; in TCRdb, only in-frame clones are kept and a portion is missing. The sample yields about 110,000 clones, approximately 90% seen once. Germline CDR1 reads GTSNPN; CDR2 reads SVGIG (reference sequence). The CDR3 length is 15 residues. V gave up 7 bases and J gave up 4 bases, with 17 bases separating them. The sample belongs to a study of T cell responses to AZD1222 COVID-19 vaccine. Findings and limits, study-wide: Clonal diversity was possibly underestimated; the donors were predominantly white British and more often female. Dominant at 160-218 and 743-854, vaccine-associated CD4 TCRs also spanned spike. Only 5 or 6 AZD1222 recipients were seropositive at baseline.

Sequenced here: peripheral blood, sampled on day 0 of MenACWY control vaccination. The sequence came from an adult in good health. The chain is built from TRBV30 and TRBJ1-6; D is perhaps TRBD1 (6 bases). CDR3 sequence (DNA): TGTGCCTACTCTCTCCGAGGGGGATATAATTCACCCCTCCACTTT. This encodes CAYSLRGGYNSPLHF.